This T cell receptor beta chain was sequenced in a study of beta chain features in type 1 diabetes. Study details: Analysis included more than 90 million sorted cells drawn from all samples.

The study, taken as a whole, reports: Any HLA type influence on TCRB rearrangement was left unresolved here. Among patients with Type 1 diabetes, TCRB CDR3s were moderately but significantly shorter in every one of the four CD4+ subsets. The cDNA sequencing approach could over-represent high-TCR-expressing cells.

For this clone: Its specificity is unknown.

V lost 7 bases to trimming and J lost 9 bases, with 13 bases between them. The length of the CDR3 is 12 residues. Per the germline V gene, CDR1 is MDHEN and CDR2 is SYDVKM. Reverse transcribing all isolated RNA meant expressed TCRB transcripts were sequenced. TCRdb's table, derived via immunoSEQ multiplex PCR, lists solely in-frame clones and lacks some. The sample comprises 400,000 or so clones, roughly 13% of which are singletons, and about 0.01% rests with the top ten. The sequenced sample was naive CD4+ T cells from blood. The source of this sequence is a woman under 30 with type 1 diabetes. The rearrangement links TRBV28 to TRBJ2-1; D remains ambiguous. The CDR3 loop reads CASTVWAGEQFF. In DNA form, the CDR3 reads TGTGCCAGCACGGTGTGGGCCGGTGAGCAGTTCTTC.